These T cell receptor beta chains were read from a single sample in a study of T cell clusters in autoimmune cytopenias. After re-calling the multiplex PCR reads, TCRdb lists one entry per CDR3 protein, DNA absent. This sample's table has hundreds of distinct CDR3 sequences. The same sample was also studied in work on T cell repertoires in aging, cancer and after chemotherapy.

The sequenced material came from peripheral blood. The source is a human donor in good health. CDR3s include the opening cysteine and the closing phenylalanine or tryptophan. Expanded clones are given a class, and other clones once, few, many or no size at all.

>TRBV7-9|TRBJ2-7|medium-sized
CASSSITGGSYEQYF
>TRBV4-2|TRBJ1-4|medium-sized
CASSPMVNRDNEKLFF
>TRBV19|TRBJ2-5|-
CASSNPGQGQTQYF
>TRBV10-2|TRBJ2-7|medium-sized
CATQGGRTHEQYF
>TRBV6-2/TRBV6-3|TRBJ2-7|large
CASSWGLAAITYEQYF
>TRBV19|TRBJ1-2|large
CASSSAGVVGYTF
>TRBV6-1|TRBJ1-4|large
CASSRTAFATNEKLFF
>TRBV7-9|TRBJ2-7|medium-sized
CASSFGLAGDEQYF
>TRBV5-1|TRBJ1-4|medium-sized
CASSQGQNEKLFF
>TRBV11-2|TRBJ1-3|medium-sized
CASSLATGVDGNTIYF
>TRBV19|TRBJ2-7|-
CASSWGAGAGEQYF
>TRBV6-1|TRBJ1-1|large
CASRGQGLGVTEAFF
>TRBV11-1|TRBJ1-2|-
CASSHRGGYGYTF
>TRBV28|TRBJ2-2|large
CASSFSSLNTGELFF
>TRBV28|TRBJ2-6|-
CASSSPGVSGANVLTF
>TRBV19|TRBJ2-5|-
CASSVNRQGGKSGETQYF
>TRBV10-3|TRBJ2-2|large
CAINDHRGVVFNTGELFF
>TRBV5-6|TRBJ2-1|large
CASSLPYDEQFF
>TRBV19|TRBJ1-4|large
CASSGQPRSEKLFF
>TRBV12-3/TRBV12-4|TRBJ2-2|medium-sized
CASRLQGTGELFF
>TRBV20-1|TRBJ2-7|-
CSASPGPYEQYF
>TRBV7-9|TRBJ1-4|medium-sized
CASSSFGAGNEKLFF
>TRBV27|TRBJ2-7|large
CASSKTGGAGYEQYF
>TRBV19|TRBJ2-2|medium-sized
CASSGLAGAGELFF
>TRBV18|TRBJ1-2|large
CASSPPTGPNYGYTF
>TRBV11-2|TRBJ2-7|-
CASSLTSLISGTGTYEQYF
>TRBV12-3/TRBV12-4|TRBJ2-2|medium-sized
CASSLGPRAGELFF
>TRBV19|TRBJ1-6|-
CASFTTGLSLNSPLHF
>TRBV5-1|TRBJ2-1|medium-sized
CASSLGRPGGSNEQFF
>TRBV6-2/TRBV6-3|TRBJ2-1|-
CASSWGLAGGRNEQFF
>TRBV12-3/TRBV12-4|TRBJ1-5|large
CASSEAGGESQPQHF
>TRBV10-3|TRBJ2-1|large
CAISEYVPTGLAGQGEQFF
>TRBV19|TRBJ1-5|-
CATSGTGGWSNQPQHF
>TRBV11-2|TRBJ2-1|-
CASSLDLGRGSSYNEQFF
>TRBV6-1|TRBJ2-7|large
CASRDRRNYEQYF
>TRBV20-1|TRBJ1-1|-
CSARTGAGTEAFF
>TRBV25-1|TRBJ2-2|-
CASSLSGGIRGELFF
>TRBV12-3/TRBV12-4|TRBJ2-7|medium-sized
CASSRDRSRSEQYF
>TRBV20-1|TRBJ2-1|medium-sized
CSAPGHLDVNEQFF
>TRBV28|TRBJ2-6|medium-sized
CASGGHDSGANVLTF
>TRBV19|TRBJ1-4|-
CASSGRNEKLFF
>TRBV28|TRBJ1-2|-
CASQLSAYGYTF
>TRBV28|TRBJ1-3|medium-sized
CASRMGGDLSGNTIYF
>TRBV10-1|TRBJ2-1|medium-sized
CASSAGTSGFNEQFF
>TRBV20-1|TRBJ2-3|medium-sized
CSASNRTGALPSTDTQYF
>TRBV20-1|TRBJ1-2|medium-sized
CSALEAPYGYTF
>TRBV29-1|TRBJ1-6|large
CSATQGSSYNSPLHF
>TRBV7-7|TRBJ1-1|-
CASSLGTGDTEAFF
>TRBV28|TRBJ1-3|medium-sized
CAGQGVTGNTIYF
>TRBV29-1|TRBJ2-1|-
CSVEGGLAGKSYNEQFF
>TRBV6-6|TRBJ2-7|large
CATESRVSYEQYF
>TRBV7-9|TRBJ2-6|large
CASSLGLAAYSGANVLTF
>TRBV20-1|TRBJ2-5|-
CSAPGQGQTQYF
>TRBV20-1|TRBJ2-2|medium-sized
CSATGAAGAGELFF